The 29 T cell receptor beta chains in this list originate from one sample, sequenced in a study of blood T cell repertoires in COVID-19. Produced via immunoSEQ multiplex PCR; TCRdb's table is partial and in-frame only. This sample has 150,000 to 200,000 clones, with 70% to 90% found just once. Sequencing input: peripheral blood. Receptor source: a man aged 35-49 years with active or convalescent COVID-19.

The chain uses TRBV18 and TRBJ1-5; TRBD1 matches 9 bases. The junction had 12 bases not matched to a gene; V was cut back by 5 bases and J by 4 bases. This CDR3 region has 17 residues. Germline values: CDR1 KGHSH, CDR2 LQKENI. The CDR3 sequence is CASSSNLPGTGNQPQHF. In nucleotides, the CDR3 is TGTGCCAGCTCATCTAATCTACCCGGGACAGGGAATCAGCCCCAGCATTTT. The whole variable domain, filled in from reference TRBV18 and TRBJ1-5, reads NAGVMQNPRHLVRRRGQEARLRCSPMKGHSHVYWYRQLPEEGLKFMVYLQKENIIDESGMPKERFSAEFPKEGPSILRIQQVVRGDSAAYFCASSSNLPGTGNQPQHFGDGTRLSIL.

The J gene is TRBJ2-7, the V gene TRBV30; D is perhaps TRBD2 (6 bases). Germline CDR1 GTSNPN, CDR2 SVGIG (reference sequence). The CDR3 is made up of 15 amino acids. Trimming took off 4 bases at V and 5 bases at J, with 21 bases between the two ends. The chain's CDR3 is CAWTKPGLSPHEQYF. CDR3 bases: TGTGCCTGGACTAAACCGGGACTCTCTCCCCACGAGCAGTACTTC.

This sequence joins TRBV11-2 and TRBJ1-3; 7 bases are a match to TRBD1. The V gene end was trimmed by 5 bases and the J gene end by 1 base; junction bases not matched to a gene: 5. The CDR3 length is 15 residues. The germline gives CDR1 SGHAT, CDR2 FQNNGV. CDR3 sequence: CASSAPGGSGNTIYF. CDR3 DNA: TGTGCCAGCAGCGCCCCAGGGGGGTCTGGAAACACCATATATTTT.

Here the CDR3 DNA reads TGTGCCAGCAGCTTAGATCGTACTAGCTTGACAGATACGCAGTATTTT. Protein product: CASSLDRTSLTDTQYF. The V and J genes are TRBV11-2 and TRBJ2-3, with D perhaps TRBD2 (6 bases). Germline CDR1 SGHAT, CDR2 FQNNGV. The V end lost 0 bases, the J end lost 3 bases, and 13 bases lay between the germline ends. This CDR3 is built from 16 residues.

This chain joins TRBV5-1 and TRBJ2-7; D possibly corresponds to TRBD1 (5 bases). Trimming removed 2 bases at V and 0 bases at J, with 12 bases between. From germline, CDR1 is SGHRS and CDR2 YFSETQ. This CDR3 region has 15 residues. The CDR3 DNA is TGCGCCAGCAGCTTCCAGGGTCCGACCTCCTACGAGCAGTACTTC. Protein product: CASSFQGPTSYEQYF.

The chain combines TRBV18 with TRBJ1-2; 11 bases align to TRBD1. This CDR3 has 15 residues. Per germline, CDR1 KGHSH and CDR2 LQKENI. J lost 3 bases, V lost 4 bases, and 4 bases had no gene match. The CDR3 region has the DNA TGTGCCAGCTCACGTGGACAGGGGGCGGACTATGGCTACACCTTC. It encodes CASSRGQGADYGYTF.

Concerning this clone itself: An end of the junction differs from the germline gene, which may be a read error. The chain has TRBV7-7 and TRBJ2-1; possibly TRBD2 for D (5 bases). CDR1 is SSHAT and CDR2 is FNYEAQ in the germline V gene (reference sequence). The CDR3 is made up of 15 amino acids. The CDR3 is CASSLDSSSYNEQFF. CDR3 sequence (DNA): TGTGCTAGCAGTCTGGACTCGAGCTCCTACAATGAGCAGTTCTTC. The whole variable domain, filled in from reference TRBV7-7 and TRBJ2-1, reads GAGVSQSPRYKVTKRGQDVTLRCDPISSHATLYWYQQALGQGPEFLTYFNYEAQPDKSGLPSDRFSAERPEGSISTLTIQRTEQRDSAMYRCASSLDSSSYNEQFFGPGTRLTVL.

The CDR3 DNA reads TGTGCCATCAGTGAGTCGTCACAGGGGGGCGGCGAGCAGTACTTC. Translating gives CAISESSQGGGEQYF. This chain connects TRBV10-3 to TRBJ2-7; 8 nucleotides line up with TRBD1. The ends lost 0 bases at V and 6 bases at J; junction bases unmatched: 7. Germline V gives CDR1 ENHRY, CDR2 SYGVKD. The CDR3 runs 15 residues.

This clone has more than one count but fewer than ten. V usage is TRBV6-5 and J usage is TRBJ1-1; D gene uncertain. Germline V CDR1 and CDR2: MNHEY, SVGAGI. Deletions cut 6 bases from V and 1 base from J, with 12 bases between. The CDR3 is 14 residues long. CDR3 nucleotide sequence: TGTGCCAGCAGGGCGGACTCCGCGAACACTGAAGCTTTCTTT. Translating it yields CASRADSANTEAFF.

V usage is TRBV4-2 and J usage is TRBJ1-3; D remains unclear. CDR3 size: 15 residues. The germline V and J ends were trimmed by 4 bases and 4 bases, with 14 bases remaining between them. The germline CDR1 and CDR2 sequences are LGHNA and YNFKEQ. The CDR3 here is CASSREVTVGNTIYF. The CDR3 region has the DNA TGTGCCAGCAGCCGCGAGGTTACGGTGGGAAACACCATATATTTT.

The chain carries TRBV7-9 and TRBJ2-3, with 8 bases matching TRBD1. The CDR3 is 17 amino acids. V trimming: 2 bases; J trimming: 2 bases; junction bases outside the gene matches: 9. Germline loops: CDR1 SEHNR, CDR2 FQNEAQ (reference sequence). Written as DNA, the CDR3 is TGTGCCAGCAGCTTACCACCGGGACAGGACCCCACAGATACGCAGTATTTT. Protein: CASSLPPGQDPTDTQYF.

This clone was seen only a few times. The CDR3 reads CATSREEASGETDTQYF. The CDR3 DNA reads TGTGCCACCAGCAGAGAGGAGGCTAGCGGGGAAACAGATACGCAGTATTTT. The chain carries TRBV15 and TRBJ2-3, with 9 bases aligning to TRBD2. This CDR3 is built from 17 residues. V was clipped by 0 bases and J by 3 bases; unmatched bases: 7. Germline V gene data show CDR1 as LNHNV and CDR2 as YYDKDF (reference sequence).

The chain joins TRBV28 to TRBJ2-7, with 8 positions matching TRBD1. CDR1 is MDHEN and CDR2 is SYDVKM in the germline V gene. Trimming cost V 2 bases and J 4 bases; bases outside gene matches: 7. This CDR3 has 15 residues. The CDR3 DNA sequence: TGTGCCAGCAGTTTAACGGGCAGGGGGCAATACGAGCAGTACTTC. This sequence encodes CASSLTGRGQYEQYF.

The chain combines TRBV7-9 with TRBJ2-3; TRBD1 matches 9 bases. CDR3 length: 16 residues. V shed 3 bases and J 2 bases; nucleotides not matched to a gene: 6. Germline values: CDR1 SEHNR, CDR2 FQNEAQ (reference sequence). The chain's CDR3 is CASSFDDRGNTDTQYF. CDR3 nucleotide sequence: TGTGCCAGCAGCTTCGATGACAGGGGGAACACAGATACGCAGTATTTT.

The gene calls are TRBV9 and TRBJ2-7; a weak D match, TRBD2 (6 bases). The CDR3 contains 15 residues. The V gene lost 0 bases and the J gene lost 5 bases, with 15 bases spanning the gap. Germline V lookup: CDR1 SGDLS, CDR2 YYNGEE. CDR3 nucleotides: TGTGCCAGCAGCGTAGGGGGGGATTTTTACAACGAGCAGTACTTC. Its protein is CASSVGGDFYNEQYF.

This sequence joins TRBV7-9 and TRBJ1-6, with no clear D. Germline V gene lookup returns CDR1 SEHNR and CDR2 FQNEAQ (reference sequence). V was pared by 1 base and J by 7 bases, with 8 bases between. The CDR3 is made up of 14 amino acids. CDR3 loop: CASSLGAGNSPLHF. The CDR3 DNA sequence: TGTGCCAGCAGCTTAGGGGCCGGAAATTCACCCCTCCACTTT.

This clone showed up just once. The chain links TRBV28 to TRBJ1-2, with 12 positions matching TRBD1. V lost 11 bases and J lost 8; bases outside the gene matches: 12. In germline, CDR1 is MDHEN, CDR2 SYDVKM. The CDR3 spans 14 residues. The CDR3 DNA reads TGTGCCCTTCGGGGACAGGGGGCCCGTGGAGGCTACACCTTC. Translated, it gives CALRGQGARGGYTF.

In this sample, this clone turned up once. The gene calls are TRBV6-5 and TRBJ2-1; 10 nucleotides agree with TRBD2. The CDR3 spans 15 residues. With V trimmed by 8 bases and J by 10 bases, 14 bases remained unmatched. The germline CDR1 and CDR2 sequences are MNHEY and SVGAGI. CDR3 nucleotide sequence: TGTGCCAGCGGAAAGTTAGCGGGGGGTCTAAAAGAGCAGTTCTTC. Its protein is CASGKLAGGLKEQFF.

The chain couples TRBV24-1 to TRBJ2-5; D may be TRBD1 (5 bases). There are 14 residues in the CDR3. CDR1 and CDR2 (germline): KGHDR, SFDVKD. Trimming pared 2 bases from V and 4 bases from J, leaving 10 bases between. As DNA, the CDR3 is TGTGCCACCAGTGATTCGTGGGGCCCAGAGACCCAGTACTTC. It yields the protein CATSDSWGPETQYF.

The chain joins TRBV27 to TRBJ2-7, with 13 bases matching TRBD2. The ends lost 5 bases at V and 2 bases at J; junction bases unmatched: 3. The CDR3 sequence is 15 residues long. Germline V lookup: CDR1 MNHEY, CDR2 SMNVEV (reference sequence). The CDR3 here is CASSTSGGAPYEQYF. CDR3 DNA sequence: TGTGCCAGCAGTACTAGCGGGGGGGCTCCCTACGAGCAGTACTTC.

The gene calls are TRBV11-2 and TRBJ1-1; D may be TRBD1 (6 bases). From germline, CDR1 is SGHAT and CDR2 FQNNGV. The CDR3 has 14 residues. V gave up 5 bases and J gave up 0 bases, with 10 bases separating them. The CDR3 region is CASSIRDMNTEAFF. For the CDR3, the DNA is TGTGCCAGCAGCATCCGGGACATGAACACTGAAGCTTTCTTT.

The chain uses TRBV3-1 (or the pseudogene TRBV3-2) and TRBJ1-1; 8 bases fit TRBD1. CDR3 size: 15 residues. J lost 0 bases, V lost 4 bases, and 4 bases had no gene match. CDR1 LGHDT and CDR2 YNNKEL come from the germline V gene (reference sequence). This chain's CDR3 is CASSRTGTMNTEAFF. The CDR3 bases are TGTGCCAGCAGCCGGACAGGGACAATGAACACTGAAGCTTTCTTT.

In DNA, the CDR3 is TGTGCCAGCAGTTCCCGGGACAGGGTACACGCTGGGGCCAACGTCCTGACTTTC. Protein product: CASSSRDRVHAGANVLTF. J is TRBJ2-6 and V is TRBV27; 9 positions agree with TRBD1. V shed 4 bases and J 2 bases; nucleotides not matched to a gene: 9. This CDR3 comprises 18 residues. Per germline, CDR1 MNHEY and CDR2 SMNVEV (reference sequence).

Concerning this clone: Sequence at one end of the junction differs from germline and may be a read error. At the DNA level, this CDR3 is encoded by other sequences in the same sample as well. This chain uses TRBV11-2 with TRBJ2-3; TRBD2 might be the D (5 bases). This CDR3 spans 16 amino acids. Germline lookup yields CDR1 SGHAT and CDR2 FQNNGV. CDR3 bases: TGTGCCAGCAGCATAAGAACGGCGGCTAGCACAGATACACAGTATTTT. It encodes CASSIRTAASTDTQYF.

Only a few counts were recorded for this clone. The chain uses TRBV6-6 and TRBJ1-5, with 12 bases aligning to TRBD1. Trimming at V came to 5 bases and at J to 5 bases, leaving 13 bases not matched to a gene. Looked up from germline, CDR1 is MNHNY and CDR2 is SVGAGI (reference sequence). This CDR3 spans 18 amino acids. CDR3 sequence reads: CASSPLRDRGQVDQPQHF. The DNA for the CDR3 is TGTGCCAGCAGTCCACTACGGGACAGGGGGCAAGTTGATCAGCCCCAGCATTTT.

This clone has only one observation. The chain carries TRBV18 and TRBJ1-2; the D is unclear. V was shortened by 6 bases and J by 2 bases, with 10 bases between the two germline ends. The CDR3 runs to 13 residues. CDR1 and CDR2 from the germline V gene are KGHSH and LQKENI. For the CDR3, the DNA is TGTGCCAGCTCGCTTGAGCCGAACTATGGCTACACCTTC. Its protein is CASSLEPNYGYTF.

The chain couples TRBV11-2 to TRBJ1-5; no clear D. Trimming took off 1 base at V and 7 bases at J, with 8 bases between the two ends. There are 13 residues in the CDR3. The V gene's germline CDR1 is SGHAT and CDR2 FQNNGV. The DNA for the CDR3 is TGTGCCAGCAGCTTAGCATCCCGGCAGCCCCAGCATTTT. Protein sequence: CASSLASRQPQHF.

The chain has TRBV19 and TRBJ2-6; 7 positions agree with TRBD2. Trimming at V came to 10 bases and at J to 0 bases, leaving 9 bases not matched to a gene. This CDR3 spans 16 amino acids. In germline, CDR1 is LNHDA, CDR2 SQIVND (reference sequence). In DNA, the CDR3 is TGTGCCACAGCGAGCGGGGCGTACTCTGGGGCCAACGTCCTGACTTTC. This sequence encodes CATASGAYSGANVLTF.

CDR3: CASRQGLYEQYF. The CDR3 bases are TGTGCCAGCAGGCAGGGGCTCTACGAGCAGTACTTC. The chain has TRBV2 and TRBJ2-7; D is perhaps TRBD1 (6 bases). V lost 6 bases to trimming and J lost 3 bases, with 9 bases between them. The CDR3 is 12 residues long. Germline V gene lookup returns CDR1 SNHLY and CDR2 FYNNEI.